This TCR beta chain was captured by sequencing in a study of blood T cells in healthy people across ages. Combining a sample-barcoded 5' primer with a J-beta primer mix, a second PCR ran for roughly 7 to 12 cycles. TCRdb ran MiXCR on the 5' RACE reads and lists one entry per CDR3 protein. Of around 1,700,000 distinct CDR3 sequences listed, approximately 28% are singletons. V was cut by 5 bases and J by 4 bases, with 16 bases left in between. Germline V CDR1 and CDR2: SGHRS, YFSETQ. The CDR3 loop spans 15 amino acids. This clonotype came up many times. The gene calls are TRBV5-1 and TRBJ2-1, with D possibly being TRBD2 (6 bases). The receptor was isolated from a woman in her twenties or thirties in good health. The source material was blood. CDR3 nucleotides: TGCGCCAGCAGGGCAGCCGCGGGATCGTACAATGAGCAGTTCTTC. This sequence encodes CASRAAAGSYNEQFF.